This TCR beta chain derives from a study of PD-1 blockade in mismatch repair-deficient tumors. Comment on this clone: The antigen is undetermined.

Mismatch repair deficiency was confirmed in all patients, by PCR or immunohistochemistry. Findings of the study overall: Tumor-resident clones, often undetectable pretreatment in blood, expanded then contracted after pembrolizumab.

Germline V lookup: CDR1 SGHNT, CDR2 YYREEE (reference sequence). The CDR3 is 14 residues long. Trimming took 1 base from V and 8 from J, leaving 12 bases between them. Using immunoSEQ multiplex PCR, the repertoire was profiled, and TCRdb retains in-frame clones only, with some absent. The data hold about 110,000 clones, with roughly 80% observed a single time. This specimen consisted of peripheral blood, obtained around 60 weeks after starting pembrolizumab. This chain connects TRBV5-4 to TRBJ1-4; D might be TRBD1 (6 bases). This clonotype originated in an adult with mismatch repair-deficient cancer. CDR3: CASSLNRAREKLFF. In DNA form, the CDR3 reads TGTGCCAGCAGCTTGAACAGGGCGAGGGAAAAACTGTTTTTT.